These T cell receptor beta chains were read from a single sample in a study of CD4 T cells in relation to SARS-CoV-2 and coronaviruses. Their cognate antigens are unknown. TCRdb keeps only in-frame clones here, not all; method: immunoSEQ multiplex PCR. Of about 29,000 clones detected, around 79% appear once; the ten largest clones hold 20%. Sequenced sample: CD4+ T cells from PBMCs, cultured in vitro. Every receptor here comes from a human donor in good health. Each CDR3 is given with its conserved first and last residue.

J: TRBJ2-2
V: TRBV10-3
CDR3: CASTGQGDGGELFF

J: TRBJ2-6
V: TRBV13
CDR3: CASSFDRFSGANVLTF

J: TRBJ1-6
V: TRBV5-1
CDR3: CASSLVGGLDSPLHF

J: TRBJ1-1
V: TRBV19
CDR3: CASIRTGGSNTEAFF

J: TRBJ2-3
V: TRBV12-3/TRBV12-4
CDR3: CASSFGATDTQYF

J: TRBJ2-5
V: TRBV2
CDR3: CASRGLEETQYF

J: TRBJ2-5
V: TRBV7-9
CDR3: CASSPRDGQETQYF

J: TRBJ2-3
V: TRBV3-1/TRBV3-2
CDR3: CASRPTSGGYSTDTQYF

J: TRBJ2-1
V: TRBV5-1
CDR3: CASSGRLGVGRNEQFF

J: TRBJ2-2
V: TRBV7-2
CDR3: CASQTETNTGELFF

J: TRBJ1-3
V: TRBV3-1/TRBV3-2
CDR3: CASSQGERLSGNTIYF

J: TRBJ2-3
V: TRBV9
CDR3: CASSVTSTDTQYF

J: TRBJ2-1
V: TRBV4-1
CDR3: CASSQGGLAGSNSYNEQFF

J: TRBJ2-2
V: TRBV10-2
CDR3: CASNSALAGEGRTGELFF

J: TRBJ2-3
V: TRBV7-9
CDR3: CASSGKGAPRQFTDTQYF

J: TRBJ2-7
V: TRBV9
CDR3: CASSVSSLVDYEQYF

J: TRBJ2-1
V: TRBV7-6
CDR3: CASSLEVGTNPSSYNEQFF

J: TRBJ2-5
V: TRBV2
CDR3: CASSRLARDETQYF

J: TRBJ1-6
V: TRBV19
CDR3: CASSPMAGSSYNSPLHF

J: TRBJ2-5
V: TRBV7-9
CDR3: CASSLEGAQETQYF

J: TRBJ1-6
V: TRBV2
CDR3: CASRGDRGYDSPLHF

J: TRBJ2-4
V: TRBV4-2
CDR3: CASSHGETSGRNIQYF

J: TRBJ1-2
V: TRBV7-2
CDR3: CASSDQVSPLNYGYTF

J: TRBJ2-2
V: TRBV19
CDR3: CASSTRQGSGDTGELFF

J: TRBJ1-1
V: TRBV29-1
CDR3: CSTRTGGNTEAFF

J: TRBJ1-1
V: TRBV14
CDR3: CASSPQGTTEAFF

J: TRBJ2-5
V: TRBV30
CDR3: CAWSVGLVAETQYF